This T cell receptor (beta chain) was sequenced for a study of blood T cell repertoires in COVID-19. Method: immunoSEQ multiplex PCR; TCRdb's copy keeps in-frame clones and lacks some. The sample includes about 250,000 clones, 87% of them seen just once. Participants' own reports of clinical history determined their cohort assignment. The CDR3 runs 14 residues. Between the trimmed V and J ends, which lost 3 bases and 8 bases, there was a span of 11 bases. CDR1 is SGHTA and CDR2 is FQGNSA in the germline V gene. Material: PBMCs or T cells enriched from blood (not recorded which). This clonotype originated in a woman under 40 with acute COVID-19. The V call is TRBV7-2, the J call TRBJ1-6, with D perhaps TRBD1 (6 bases). The CDR3 loop is CASSFTGSDSPLHF. The CDR3 region has the DNA TGTGCCAGCAGCTTTACAGGGTCGGATTCACCCCTCCACTTT.